What follows are 3 T cell receptor beta chains derived from one specimen sequenced in a study of shared clonotypes between healthy human individuals. Profiling relied on immunoSEQ multiplex PCR, and the TCRdb table lists in-frame clones only, not all of them. Here the sample spans about 1.1 million clones, approximately 75% being singletons. The sequencing sample was made of memory CD4+ T cells from PBMCs. Subset described: CD45RA-negative fraction. These receptors all come from a man between 18 and 29 years old in good health. Some clones in this sample may be carry-over from other donors' samples.

This chain uses TRBV2 with TRBJ2-3; 15 nucleotides align to TRBD2. This CDR3 region has 17 residues. Germline CDR1 and CDR2: SNHLY and FYNNEI. With V trimmed by 3 bases and J by 5 bases, 6 bases remained unmatched. CDR3 in amino acids: CASSDIGLAGGRDTQYF. DNA for the CDR3: TGTGCCAGCAGTGATATAGGACTAGCGGGAGGGAGAGATACGCAGTATTTT.

The chain uses TRBV7-2 and TRBJ1-1; D unclear. CDR3 length equals 15 residues. The V and J ends lost 3 bases and 0 bases respectively, with 11 bases between them. Looked up from germline, CDR1 is SGHTA and CDR2 is FQGNSA. CDR3 coding DNA: TGTGCCAGCAGCTTCACCGGACGGCTGAACACTGAAGCTTTCTTT. This codes for CASSFTGRLNTEAFF.

The rearrangement joins TRBV4-2 to TRBJ2-7, with 11 bases lining up with TRBD2. This CDR3 contains 19 residues. The trim removed 0 bases at V and 6 bases at J, leaving 16 bases unmatched. Looked up from germline, CDR1 is LGHNA and CDR2 is YNFKEQ. CDR3: CASSQELLAGVPFLGEQYF. The CDR3 coding sequence is TGTGCCAGCAGCCAAGAATTACTAGCGGGAGTCCCGTTCCTTGGCGAGCAGTACTTC.